The present T cell receptor (beta chain) was sequenced within a study of T cells in Graves' hyperthyroidism and ophthalmopathy. CDR1 SGHTA and CDR2 FQGNSA come from the germline V gene. The CDR3 sequence is 15 residues long. V was pared by 4 bases and J by 0 bases, with 10 bases between. RNA transcripts provided the source from which TCR beta CDR3 regions were amplified. The study used the HTBI primer set for a first-round RT-PCR of the TCR CDR3. TCRdb called the multiplex PCR reads again in MiXCR, with one record for every CDR3 protein. The sample carries some 600,000 distinct CDR3 sequences, about half recorded once. The study excluded patients with uncontrolled infection, other autoimmune disease, pregnancy or lactation. Orbital computed tomography and thyroid ultrasound, together with serum TRAb and thyroxine and clinical symptoms, were used for diagnoses.

This TCR derives from a woman younger than 35 with Graves' hyperthyroidism. The sample was peripheral blood or thyroid tissue (not recorded which). V usage is TRBV7-2 and J usage is TRBJ1-5; maybe TRBD1 (6 bases). Here the CDR3 DNA reads TGTGCCAGCAGCTCCGCGGGGGCTAGCAATCAGCCCCAGCATTTT. It specifies CASSSAGASNQPQHF.